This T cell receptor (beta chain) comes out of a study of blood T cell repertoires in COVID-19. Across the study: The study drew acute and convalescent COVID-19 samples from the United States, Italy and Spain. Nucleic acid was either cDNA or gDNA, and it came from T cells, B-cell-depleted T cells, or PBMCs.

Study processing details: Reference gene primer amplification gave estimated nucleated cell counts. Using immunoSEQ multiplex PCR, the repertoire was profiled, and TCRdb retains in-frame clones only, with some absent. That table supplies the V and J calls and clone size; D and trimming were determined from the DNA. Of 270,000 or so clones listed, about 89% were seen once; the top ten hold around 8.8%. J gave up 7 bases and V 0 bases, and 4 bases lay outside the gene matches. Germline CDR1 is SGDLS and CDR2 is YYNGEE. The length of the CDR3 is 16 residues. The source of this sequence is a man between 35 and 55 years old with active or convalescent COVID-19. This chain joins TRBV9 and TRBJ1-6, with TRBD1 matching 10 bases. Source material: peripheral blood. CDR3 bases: TGTGCCAGCAGCGTAGGACAGGGGGCATGGAATTCACCCCTCCACTTT. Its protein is CASSVGQGAWNSPLHF.